This T cell receptor beta chain emerged from a study of CD8+ T cells in alopecia areata (dated by TCRdb to between 2017 and 2018). Regarding the study in general: The treated patients took part in an open-label pilot trial in which moderate-to-severe alopecia areata was treated with oral tofacitinib at 5 to 10 mg twice daily. Biopsies were taken from tofacitinib-treated patients at baseline and again at 4 and 24 weeks into treatment, and several of those patients also had a later scalp biopsy. RNA was obtained with the PAXgene miRNA kit for fixed scalp, the miRNeasy kit for PBMCs, and the RNeasy kit for mouse skin. Tofacitinib was administered for 6 to 18 months, and 6 months of follow-up off drug were then conducted to assess delayed response and recurrence. In humans, TCRbeta sequencing was performed on scalp tissue and on sorted CD4+ and CD8+ peripheral blood T cells from healthy controls and from patients with patchy or totalis/universalis alopecia areata. High-throughput TCRbeta sequencing was used to examine T cell clonal expansion in alopecia areata in both the C3H/HeJ mouse model and human patients. TCRbeta CDR3 regions were amplified by immunoSEQ multiplex PCR with 35 Vbeta forward and 13 Jbeta reverse primers. Scalp clonality was compared across normal scalp (n=4), patchy alopecia areata scalp (n=8), and alopecia totalis/universalis scalp (n=8).

The library relied on the immunoSEQ multiplex PCR assay. RNA was extracted from all samples and reverse transcribed into cDNA, which served as template for TCR sequencing. SuperScript III was used for first-strand cDNA synthesis, primed with a 2:1 mix of oligo-dT and random hexamers. A synthetic immune receptor repertoire was used to gauge amplification bias, and whatever bias remained was removed computationally. The paper's data handling went like this. Raw reads were preprocessed to remove errors, and CDR3 was defined according to IMGT conventions as the region from the conserved cysteine to phenylalanine. To get clonality, Shannon entropy was normalized by log2 of the number of productive unique TCRs and the result was subtracted from 1. Whether each scalp clone was CD4 or CD8 was inferred by checking scalp TCRbeta sequences against the CD4 and CD8 repertoires from sorted blood. This immuneACCESS table, as held by TCRdb, lists in-frame sequences with V and J called but not all clones. Of the missing ones, under half trace to an unresolved V gene in checked studies; the others have no known cause. That table gives V, J and clone size, and the DNA gave D and trimming. For this sample there are 150,000 or so clones; more than 40% appear just once. The top ten clonotypes cover around 6.8% of the sample.

In this sample, this clone turned up a few times. There is no known antigen for this receptor. Base qualities are not provided; no much larger clone lies one nucleotide away. Study-wide conclusions, independent of this receptor: Resident alphabeta T cells in normal human skin are also sequenced, complicating scalp TCR repertoire analysis, unlike mouse skin dominated by gammadelta T cells. Compared with normal scalp, lesional scalp had higher clonality and more expanded CD8+ clones, particularly in alopecia totalis/universalis, a pattern that suggests antigenic drive. Shared TCR sequences between patients were less evident than in mice, which may be partly attributable to HLA diversity in the patient population.

Lesional scalp punch biopsies and peripheral blood were obtained from alopecia areata patients. PBMCs were isolated by density centrifugation and stained for CD3, CD4 and CD8, and CD4+ and CD8+ T cells were sorted on a FACSAria. The sequence was obtained from a human donor with alopecia areata. The source material was CD4+ T cells sorted from blood.

The DNA sequence follows: TGCGCCAGCAGCCAAATCATTAGAGGAGCGGTGAGGGAGCAGTACTTC. It encodes CASSQIIRGAVREQYF. The chain employs TRBV4-1 and TRBJ2-7, and TRBD2 may be the D gene, going by 5 matching bases. Relative to germline, V is 2 bases shorter and J is 7 bases shorter, with 21 bases between their ends. The CDR3 contains 16 residues, cysteine and phenylalanine counted. The sequence is cut down to CDR3 DNA, 48 bases in frame from base 1. Sequences MGHRA (CDR1) and YSYEKL (CDR2) are obtained from the germline V gene.